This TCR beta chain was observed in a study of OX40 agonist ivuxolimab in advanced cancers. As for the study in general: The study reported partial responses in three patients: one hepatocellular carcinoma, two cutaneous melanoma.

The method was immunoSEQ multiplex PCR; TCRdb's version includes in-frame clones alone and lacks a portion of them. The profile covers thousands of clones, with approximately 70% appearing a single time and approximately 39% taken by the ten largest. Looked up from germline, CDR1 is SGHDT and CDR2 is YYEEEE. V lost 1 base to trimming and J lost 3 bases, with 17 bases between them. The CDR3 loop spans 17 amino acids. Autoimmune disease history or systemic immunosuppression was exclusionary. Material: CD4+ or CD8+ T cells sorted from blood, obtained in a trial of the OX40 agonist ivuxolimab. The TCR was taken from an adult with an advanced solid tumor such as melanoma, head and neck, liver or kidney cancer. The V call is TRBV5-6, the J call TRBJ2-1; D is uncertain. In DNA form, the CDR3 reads TGTGCCAGCAGCTTGTTTGCGTCAGGCCTCCACTACAATGAGCAGTTCTTC. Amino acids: CASSLFASGLHYNEQFF.